This T cell receptor beta chain was captured in a study of cytomegalovirus exposure and HLA in healthy donors. The PCR used 60 Vbeta and 13 Jbeta primers. Profiled with immunoSEQ multiplex PCR; TCRdb holds only in-frame clones, not every one. The table has about 120,000 clones, approximately 80% seen once; the top ten hold 1.3% to 1.5%. From germline, CDR1 is MNHEY and CDR2 SMNVEV (reference sequence). Trimming at V came to 4 bases and at J to 6 bases, leaving 9 bases not matched to a gene. The length of the CDR3 is 15 residues. The chain joins TRBV27 to TRBJ2-1; 7 nucleotides agree with TRBD2. Sequencing was performed on PBMCs. This sequence was found in a female donor in good health and CMV-seronegative. The CDR3, as DNA: TGTGCCAGCAGTTCCCCAATTCGCGGGAGCAATGAGCAGTTCTTC. Translated: CASSSPIRGSNEQFF.